These 14 T cell receptor beta chains were sequenced from one sample in a study of vaccination effects on CD4 cells after COVID-19. Sequencing was performed with immunoSEQ multiplex PCR; in TCRdb, only in-frame clones are kept and a portion is missing. The table shows around 30,000 clones, with 77% occurring only once. Expansion of antigen-specific CD4+ T cells with viral peptide pools was carried out by the ViraFEST assay before sequencing. When ten to eleven days of culture had elapsed, CD4+ T cells were isolated. By PCR, the person was confirmed to have had SARS-CoV-2 infection between March and December 2020. These TCRs are of unknown antigen specificity. Source: CD4+ T cells from PBMCs cultured with HCoV-NL63 spike peptides, taken before COVID-19 vaccination. The receptors here all came from a human donor who had a prior SARS-CoV-2 infection.

The rearrangement links TRBV11-2 to TRBJ2-3; D may be TRBD2 (5 bases). This CDR3 has 17 residues. Per germline, CDR1 SGHAT and CDR2 FQNNGV. V lost 0 bases and J lost 0, with 13 bases in between. The CDR3 bases are TGTGCCAGCAGCTTAGAGGCTCAGCGGAGAAGCACAGATACGCAGTATTTT. Amino acid sequence: CASSLEAQRRSTDTQYF.

The rearrangement uses TRBV3-1 (or the pseudogene TRBV3-2) and TRBJ1-1; D ambiguous. CDR1 is LGHDT, CDR2 YNNKEL, per germline (reference sequence). CDR3 length equals 14 residues. Between the trimmed V and J ends, which lost 2 bases and 5 bases, there was a span of 12 bases. The CDR3 region is CASSQTRRGTEAFF. The CDR3 coding sequence is TGTGCCAGCAGCCAAACCCGAAGAGGGACTGAAGCTTTCTTT.

J is TRBJ2-2 and V is TRBV5-1; a possible D gene is TRBD1 (6 bases). The CDR3 consists of 14 residues. Trimming left V 3 bases short and J 1 base short, with 7 bases between. Germline CDR1 SGHRS, CDR2 YFSETQ. CDR3 protein: CASSSQGNTGELFF. In DNA form, the CDR3 reads TGCGCCAGCAGCTCACAGGGGAACACCGGGGAGCTGTTTTTT.

This clone appeared once. DNA for the CDR3: TGTGCCATCAGGGCCGAAGAGACCCAGTACTTC. Its translation: CAIRAEETQYF. The chain combines TRBV10-3 with TRBJ2-5; D remains ambiguous. This CDR3 comprises 11 residues. V was shortened by 6 bases and J by 3 bases, with 5 bases between the two germline ends. Germline V CDR1 and CDR2: ENHRY, SYGVKD.

The CDR3 DNA reads TGTGCCTGGAGTGTGGGTAGCGGGGCCTACAATGAGCAGTTCTTC. Its protein product is CAWSVGSGAYNEQFF. V and J are TRBV30 and TRBJ2-1; TRBD2 matches 8 bases. Germline CDR1 is GTSNPN and CDR2 is SVGIG (reference sequence). The V and J ends lost 0 bases and 2 bases, in that order; junction bases with no gene match: 3. This CDR3 is built from 15 residues. Together with reference TRBV30 and TRBJ2-1, the CDR3 gives the full variable domain: SQTIHQWPATLVQPVGSPLSLECTVEGTSNPNLYWYRQAAGRGLQLLFYSVGIGQISSEVPQNLSASRPQDRQFILSSKKLLLSDSGFYLCAWSVGSGAYNEQFFGPGTRLTVL.

In its sample, this clone was seen once. The chain recombines TRBV15 with TRBJ2-5; D tentatively fits TRBD1 or TRBD2 (6 bases each). Germline-derived CDR1 and CDR2 are LNHNV and YYDKDF (reference sequence). V gave up 0 bases and J gave up 2 bases, with 19 bases separating them. The CDR3 consists of 18 residues. The CDR3: CATSRDGGLGIFQETQYF. DNA for the CDR3: TGTGCCACCAGCAGAGATGGGGGGCTGGGAATTTTTCAAGAGACCCAGTACTTC. Full variable domain (remainder filled in from reference TRBV15 and TRBJ2-5): DAMVIQNPRYQVTQFGKPVTLSCSQTLNHNVMYWYQQKSSQAPKLLFHYYDKDFNNEADTPDNFQSRRPNTSFCFLDIRSPGLGDTAMYLCATSRDGGLGIFQETQYFGPGTRLLVL.

This clone was detected once. The chain uses TRBV5-1 and TRBJ2-7; D unresolved. V dropped 0 bases and J dropped 5 bases, with 12 bases sitting between them. The CDR3 runs 14 residues. Germline values: CDR1 SGHRS, CDR2 YFSETQ. The CDR3: CASSLVPEADEQYF. In nucleotides, the CDR3 is TGCGCCAGCAGCTTGGTACCCGAGGCCGACGAGCAGTACTTC.

The chain combines TRBV9 with TRBJ1-3; unclear D gene. V was cut by 2 bases and J by 0 bases, with 12 bases left in between. The CDR3 is made up of 16 amino acids. Germline V CDR1 and CDR2: SGDLS, YYNGEE. The CDR3 loop reads CASSVSAPYSGNTIYF. Written as DNA, the CDR3 is TGTGCCAGCAGCGTCAGTGCACCCTACTCTGGAAACACCATATATTTT.

V is TRBV18 and J is TRBJ1-2; D is perhaps TRBD1 (5 bases). The CDR3 runs 15 residues. The V gene lost 2 bases and the J gene lost 3 bases, with 13 bases spanning the gap. The germline gives CDR1 KGHSH, CDR2 LQKENI. The CDR3 DNA reads as TGTGCCAGCTCACCAACAGGCCCTCAGGACTATGGCTACACCTTC. Encoded protein: CASSPTGPQDYGYTF.

This clone was seen a handful of times. The chain recombines TRBV5-4 with TRBJ2-3, with TRBD2 matching over 11 bases. The CDR3 loop spans 18 amino acids. J lost 2 bases, V lost 4 bases, and 12 bases had no gene match. Germline values: CDR1 SGHNT, CDR2 YYREEE (reference sequence). DNA for the CDR3: TGTGCCAGCAGCCCGGGACTAGCGGCGCATGCACTCACAGATACGCAGTATTTT. It encodes CASSPGLAAHALTDTQYF.

The chain joins TRBV10-2 to TRBJ2-4; 10 bases align to TRBD2. Germline values: CDR1 WSHSY, CDR2 SAAADI. V trimming: 3 bases; J trimming: 6 bases; junction bases outside the gene matches: 11. The CDR3 is 17 amino acids. CDR3 DNA: TGCGCCAGCAGTGACTTCCTTAGCGGGAGGAGTCTAAACATTCAGTACTTC. It codes for CASSDFLSGRSLNIQYF.

The chain links TRBV29-1 to TRBJ2-3; D is possibly TRBD1 or TRBD2 (5 bases each). Trimming shortened V by 6 bases and J by 5 bases, and 18 bases separated the two germline ends. Germline V gene lookup returns CDR1 SQVTM and CDR2 ANQGSEA. The CDR3 loop spans 14 amino acids. In DNA form, the CDR3 reads TGCAGCGTCATACCCGGGACGGAACAAGATACGCAGTATTTT. It encodes CSVIPGTEQDTQYF.

By sample share, this clone is hyperexpanded. The chain is built from TRBV6-6 and TRBJ1-2, with D unresolved. The V gene's germline CDR1 is MNHNY and CDR2 SVGAGI (reference sequence). V lost 9 bases to trimming and J lost 4 bases, with 12 bases between them. This CDR3 has 12 residues. The CDR3 DNA follows: TGTGCCAGTTCCTTTGGTGTCTATGGCTACACCTTC. Amino acids: CASSFGVYGYTF.

This chain links TRBV5-1 with TRBJ2-3; D might be TRBD1 (6 bases). Deletions cut 3 bases from V and 4 bases from J, with 18 bases between. This CDR3 has 16 residues. Germline V gives CDR1 SGHRS, CDR2 YFSETQ. CDR3 nucleotides: TGCGCCAGCAGCTCCGGTGGCGGCAGGGGTGCAGATACGCAGTATTTT. It translates to CASSSGGGRGADTQYF. Together with reference TRBV5-1 and TRBJ2-3, the CDR3 gives the full variable domain: KAGVTQTPRYLIKTRGQQVTLSCSPISGHRSVSWYQQTPGQGLQFLFEYFSETQRNKGNFPGRFSGRQFSNSRSEMNVSTLELGDSALYLCASSSGGGRGADTQYFGPGTRLTVL.